This TCR beta chain came from a study of blood T cell repertoires in COVID-19. Study as a whole: PBMCs, B-cell-depleted T cells, or T cells provided the cDNA or gDNA that made up the material.

Source study methods: Amplified reference gene primers provided the basis for estimating nucleated cell counts. TCRdb's copy holds only in-frame clones and misses some; the assay was immunoSEQ multiplex PCR. That table is the source of V, J and clone size, and D and trimming were worked out from the DNA. The top ten clones hold roughly 8.7% of a sample with 150,000 to 200,000 clones, around 85% of them seen once. The receptor comes from a man in his forties or fifties with active or convalescent COVID-19. Sequenced sample: peripheral blood.

The CDR3 region is CASSRQGGNNEQFF. The CDR3 DNA follows: TGTGCCAGCAGCCGACAGGGCGGGAACAATGAGCAGTTCTTC. The rearrangement joins TRBV25-1 to TRBJ2-1, with D perhaps TRBD1 (7 bases). Germline assignment: CDR1 MGHDK and CDR2 SYGVNS. The CDR3 loop spans 14 amino acids. V dropped 6 bases and J dropped 5 bases, with 14 bases sitting between them.